Reported below is one T cell receptor (beta chain). Profiling relied on immunoSEQ multiplex PCR, and the TCRdb table lists in-frame clones only, not all of them. Of more than 40,000 clones listed, 88% were seen once; the top ten hold around 0.99%. This sample was included in a study of OX40 agonist ivuxolimab in advanced cancers. The germline CDR1 and CDR2 sequences are SGHNT and YYREEE (reference sequence). The CDR3 covers 15 residues. V shed 5 bases, J shed 1 base, and the junction held 6 bases outside the gene matches. The source is an adult with an advanced solid tumor such as melanoma, head and neck, liver or kidney cancer. The chain joins TRBV5-4 to TRBJ2-1; 7 nucleotides align to TRBD1. Material: CD4+ or CD8+ T cells sorted from blood, obtained in a trial of the OX40 agonist ivuxolimab. The CDR3 coding sequence is TGTGCCAGCAGTTTCAGGGGGAGATCCTACAATGAGCAGTTCTTC. This codes for CASSFRGRSYNEQFF.